This TCR beta chain is drawn from a study of blood T cells in healthy people across ages. The use of a sample-barcoded 5' primer and a J-beta primer mix characterized a second PCR of about 6 to 12 cycles. TCRdb re-called the 5' RACE reads with MiXCR, one entry per CDR3 protein. The data contain approximately 800,000 distinct CDR3 sequences, roughly 25% of them singletons. This clonotype was counted between two and nine times. CDR1 and CDR2 from the germline V gene are MNHEY and SMNVEV (reference sequence). V was shortened by 2 bases and J by 2 bases, with 7 bases between the two germline ends. CDR3 length equals 14 residues. This sample was shared with a second study, whose subject was T cells of mothers and their children. That report notes: Sequencing returned over 8 million TCR beta CDR3 reads per mother and about 3 million per child.

The receptor comes from a boy under 18 in good health. Sequences were obtained from blood. The chain has TRBV27 and TRBJ2-4; D call uncertain. The CDR3 DNA is TGTGCCAGCAGTTTACTGGCGACCAAAAACATTCAGTACTTC. It translates to CASSLLATKNIQYF.